One T cell receptor beta chain is described in this entry. Its specificity is unknown. These data are taken from a study of T-cell memory formation after mild COVID-19. A single record per CDR3 protein comes from TCRdb applying MiXCR to the 5' RACE reads. This sample has 170,000 or so distinct CDR3 sequences, with roughly 31% found just once. General observations from the study: Whereas later expanders leaned CD4+, clones contracting day 15 to 85 showed a balanced CD4/CD8 makeup. Mainly CM and EM harbored the contracting CD4+ clones; mainly EMRA harbored the CD8+ ones. Confirmation was lacking for SARS-CoV-2 specificity of second-wave clones that peaked on day 37.

The receptor's source is an adult woman who had mild COVID-19 (a few samples of this study predate the infection). Cell type and time point are not known. The specimen sequenced was PBMCs or a T cell subset sorted from them (not recorded which).

In nucleotides, the CDR3 is TGTGCCAGCAGTTATGGTCAGGGGGGTCAGCCCCAGCATTTT. Translation: CASSYGQGGQPQHF. The chain combines TRBV6-5 with TRBJ1-5, with 7 bases aligning to TRBD1. In germline, CDR1 is MNHEY, CDR2 SVGAGI. The V and J ends lost 3 bases and 6 bases, in that order; junction bases with no gene match: 5. The CDR3 consists of 14 residues.